The 21 T cell receptor beta chains reported below all come from one sample, sequenced in a study of T cell responses to AZD1222 COVID-19 vaccine. TCRdb's copy holds only in-frame clones and misses some; the assay was immunoSEQ multiplex PCR. This sample has about 150,000 clones, with around 90% found just once. The starting material was peripheral blood, obtained 28 days after the second AZD1222 dose. These receptors came from an adult who received the AZD1222 COVID-19 vaccine.

The rearrangement joins TRBV7-6 to TRBJ1-1; D call uncertain. The CDR3 sequence is 13 residues long. Germline CDR1 SGHVS, CDR2 FNYEAQ. Trimming left V 4 bases short and J 1 base short, with 7 bases between. CDR3 amino acids: CASSSPSNTEAFF. The CDR3 region has the DNA TGTGCCAGCAGCTCTCCATCGAACACTGAAGCTTTCTTT.

V usage is TRBV27 and J usage is TRBJ1-5, with 7 nucleotides matching TRBD1. CDR1 is MNHEY and CDR2 is SMNVEV in the germline V gene (reference sequence). The V segment lost 6 bases and the J segment 2 bases; nucleotides outside the gene matches: 7. The CDR3 is 15 amino acids. The CDR3 sequence: CASRPGTVGNQPQHF. For the CDR3, the DNA is TGTGCCAGCAGGCCGGGGACAGTGGGCAATCAGCCCCAGCATTTT.

This clone was seen a handful of times. V usage is TRBV2 and J usage is TRBJ2-2; TRBD2 aligns across 7 bases. The CDR3 contains 15 residues. The V segment lost 4 bases and the J segment 4 bases; nucleotides outside the gene matches: 6. From germline, CDR1 is SNHLY and CDR2 FYNNEI. This CDR3 is CASSGSGIGTGELFF. CDR3 DNA sequence: TGTGCCAGCAGTGGGAGCGGGATCGGCACCGGGGAGCTGTTTTTT.

This chain joins TRBV5-4 and TRBJ1-2; D not resolved. The V and J ends lost 0 bases and 2 bases respectively, with 2 bases between them. CDR1 SGHNT and CDR2 YYREEE come from the germline V gene (reference sequence). This CDR3 comprises 12 residues. In DNA, the CDR3 is TGTGCCAGCAGCTTGGACAACTATGGCTACACCTTC. Translated, it gives CASSLDNYGYTF.

J is TRBJ2-3 and V is TRBV2, with D uncertain. V was pared by 6 bases and J by 0 bases, with 13 bases between. This CDR3 is 15 amino acids long. In germline, CDR1 is SNHLY, CDR2 FYNNEI. The CDR3 loop reads CASSRPEASTDTQYF. The CDR3 region has the DNA TGTGCCAGCAGCCGTCCAGAAGCAAGCACAGATACGCAGTATTTT.

The CDR3 sequence is CASSPGTGGSFEQYF. The CDR3 bases are TGTGCCAGCAGCCCAGGGACAGGGGGCAGTTTCGAGCAGTACTTC. The chain links TRBV3-1 (or the pseudogene TRBV3-2) to TRBJ2-7; 12 nucleotides agree with TRBD1. Trimming cost V 4 bases and J 6 bases; bases outside gene matches: 7. The CDR3 runs 15 residues. From germline, CDR1 is LGHDT and CDR2 YNNKEL (reference sequence).

The chain is built from TRBV27 and TRBJ2-3; TRBD1 is a possible D gene (6 bases). V lost 6 bases and J lost 3, with 16 bases in between. The germline V gene encodes CDR1 MNHEY and CDR2 SMNVEV (reference sequence). This CDR3 is built from 15 residues. The CDR3 loop is CASSRILQGTDTQYF. The CDR3 bases are TGTGCCAGCAGCAGAATCCTACAGGGAACAGATACGCAGTATTTT.

The chain is built from TRBV5-1 and TRBJ2-1, with 12 bases identical to TRBD2. CDR1 and CDR2 from the germline V gene are SGHRS and YFSETQ. Trimming cost V 4 bases and J 3 bases; bases outside gene matches: 2. The CDR3 is 15 residues long. In DNA, the CDR3 is TGCGCCAGCAGCCCGACTAGCGGGAGCTACAATGAGCAGTTCTTC. Its protein product is CASSPTSGSYNEQFF.

The rearrangement uses TRBV11-2 and TRBJ2-7; D may be TRBD1 (5 bases). Trimming cost V 0 bases and J 2 bases, with 11 bases left between them. Germline loops: CDR1 SGHAT, CDR2 FQNNGV. The CDR3 has 15 residues. The chain's CDR3 is CASSLEKIGAYEQYF. In nucleotides, the CDR3 is TGTGCCAGCAGCTTAGAGAAAATAGGGGCCTACGAGCAGTACTTC.

The chain couples TRBV7-2 to TRBJ2-2; the match to TRBD2 covers 7 bases. J was trimmed by 0 bases and V by 1 base; bases with no gene match: 8. CDR3 length: 18 residues. CDR1 is SGHTA and CDR2 is FQGNSA in the germline V gene. CDR3 nucleotide sequence: TGTGCCAGCAGCTTAGTGCCTAGCGGAGCTTCGAACACCGGGGAGCTGTTTTTT. Translating gives CASSLVPSGASNTGELFF.

The CDR3 nucleotides read TGTGCCACCAGCAGGAGGGAGGGTGGCTACACCTTC. Its translation is CATSRREGGYTF. The chain couples TRBV15 to TRBJ1-2; no clear D gene. Trimming removed 3 bases from V and 7 bases from J, with 9 bases in between. Looked up from germline, CDR1 is LNHNV and CDR2 is YYDKDF (reference sequence). This CDR3 region has 12 residues. Together with reference TRBV15 and TRBJ1-2, the CDR3 gives the full variable domain: DAMVIQNPRYQVTQFGKPVTLSCSQTLNHNVMYWYQQKSSQAPKLLFHYYDKDFNNEADTPDNFQSRRPNTSFCFLDIRSPGLGDTAMYLCATSRREGGYTFGSGTRLTVV.

This clone was seen once. The V and J genes are TRBV25-1 and TRBJ1-1, with D uncertain. The CDR3 is 15 residues long. Germline CDR1 and CDR2: MGHDK and SYGVNS. Trimming took 0 bases from V and 3 from J, leaving 11 bases between them. The CDR3 sequence: CASSEYSWPYTEAFF. The DNA of the CDR3 is TGTGCCAGCAGTGAATATTCCTGGCCTTACACTGAAGCTTTCTTT.

The J gene is TRBJ1-2, the V gene TRBV28, with D tentatively TRBD1 (5 bases). The germline gives CDR1 MDHEN, CDR2 SYDVKM. CDR3 length: 14 residues. V was clipped by 2 bases and J by 8 bases, with 15 bases between them. CDR3 amino acids: CASSLGGGGGGYTF. The CDR3 DNA follows: TGTGCCAGCAGTTTAGGGGGTGGGGGAGGCGGCTACACCTTC.

This clone has just one count. The chain links TRBV9 to TRBJ1-2; 7 bases are a match to TRBD1. CDR3 size: 18 residues. The V segment lost 3 bases and the J segment 4 bases; nucleotides outside the gene matches: 18. Germline V CDR1 and CDR2: SGDLS, YYNGEE. The CDR3 DNA reads as TGTGCCAGCAGCGGACACCCGACGGGACAGAGAATAGGCTATGGCTACACCTTC. Its protein product is CASSGHPTGQRIGYGYTF.

This clone appeared a single time. The chain uses TRBV27 and TRBJ1-6; 9 bases are a match to TRBD1. Germline-derived CDR1 and CDR2 are MNHEY and SMNVEV (reference sequence). Unmatched junction bases numbered 9, after V lost 10 bases and J lost 8 bases. CDR3 length equals 14 residues. CDR3 nucleotides: TGTGCCACCCAGATTGGGACAGGGTATTCACCCCTCCACTTT. Translated: CATQIGTGYSPLHF.

The gene calls are TRBV3-1 (or the pseudogene TRBV3-2) and TRBJ2-7; 10 bases fit TRBD2. Germline CDR1 reads LGHDT; CDR2 reads YNNKEL (reference sequence). Trimming removed 6 bases from V and 4 bases from J; junction bases left unmatched: 6. The CDR3 has 14 amino acids. CDR3: CASRPSGREYEQYF. CDR3 DNA sequence: TGTGCCAGCAGACCCAGCGGGAGGGAATACGAGCAGTACTTC.

Remarks on this clone: Other nucleotide sequences in the sample specify the same CDR3. V gene TRBV5-4 combines with J gene TRBJ1-1, with unresolved D. Per germline, CDR1 SGHNT and CDR2 YYREEE (reference sequence). Trimming pared 0 bases from V and 1 base from J, leaving 4 bases between. CDR3 size: 13 residues. This CDR3 is CASSLERNTEAFF. The CDR3 DNA reads as TGTGCCAGCAGCTTGGAACGGAACACTGAAGCTTTCTTT.

The chain links TRBV9 to TRBJ2-6; tentative D call: TRBD1 (6 bases). Germline V gene sequence: CDR1 SGDLS, CDR2 YYNGEE. Trimming cost V 4 bases and J 0 bases, with 11 bases left between them. The CDR3 is 16 amino acids. In DNA, the CDR3 is TGTGCCAGCAGCCCCCGGACAGACTCTGGGGCCAACGTCCTGACTTTC. The encoded protein is CASSPRTDSGANVLTF.

This chain connects TRBV7-9 to TRBJ1-1; 7 nucleotides match TRBD1. This CDR3 is built from 14 residues. Germline CDR1 and CDR2: SEHNR and FQNEAQ (reference sequence). V shed 5 bases and J 5 bases; nucleotides not matched to a gene: 8. The CDR3 spells CASSARDSGTEAFF. CDR3 nucleotide sequence: TGTGCCAGCAGCGCGCGGGACAGCGGGACTGAAGCTTTCTTT.

CDR3 nucleotide sequence: TGTGCCAGCAGTACGAAACAGGGGGCGCAGCAGCCCCAGCATTTT. Translation: CASSTKQGAQQPQHF. This chain links TRBV6-5 with TRBJ1-5; 9 positions match TRBD1. J lost 7 bases, V lost 5 bases, and 9 bases had no gene match. CDR1 and CDR2 from the germline V gene are MNHEY and SVGAGI. The CDR3 contains 15 residues.

The chain couples TRBV2 to TRBJ1-5, with a weak D call TRBD1 (5 bases). This CDR3 contains 19 residues. The V end was cut by 3 bases, the J end by 9 bases, with 30 bases between. The germline V gene has CDR1 SNHLY and CDR2 FYNNEI. CDR3 bases: TGTGCCAGCAGTGAGCGAACCAGGGCAAGTTTCCGCGAATCTCTGCCCCAGCATTTT. Its translation: CASSERTRASFRESLPQHF.